This TCR beta chain was sequenced in a study of identical twins. Study results and limitations: There was more out-of-frame TCR alpha sharing in monozygotic twins than models estimated.

Via MiXCR, TCRdb re-called the 5' RACE reads, giving one row per CDR3 protein. In the table there are hundreds of thousands of distinct CDR3 sequences, about 20% of which are singletons. CDR1 is SQVTM and CDR2 is ANQGSEA in the germline V gene. The CDR3 loop spans 13 amino acids. Trimming stripped 5 bases from V and 0 bases from J, with 10 bases between. Remarks on this clonotype: Antigen unknown.

This same sample was also part of a study on T cells expressing NK-cell markers. That report adds: Sorted CD3+CD56-NKG2C+, CD3+CD56+NKG2C+ and CD3+CD56+NKG2C- T cells supplied the TCR beta repertoires. One of eight sequenced donors was HCMV-seronegative; the other seven were seropositive. These clonotypes, the leaders elsewhere, also led the CD3+CD56-NKG2C+ fraction in a few donors.

Sequenced input: PBMCs. The chain joins TRBV29-1 to TRBJ2-5, with a possible D match to TRBD1 (5 bases). The TCR sequence derives from a woman aged 18-35 years in good health. CDR3: CSVNRQYQETQYF. CDR3 coding DNA: TGCAGCGTTAACAGACAGTACCAAGAGACCCAGTACTTC.